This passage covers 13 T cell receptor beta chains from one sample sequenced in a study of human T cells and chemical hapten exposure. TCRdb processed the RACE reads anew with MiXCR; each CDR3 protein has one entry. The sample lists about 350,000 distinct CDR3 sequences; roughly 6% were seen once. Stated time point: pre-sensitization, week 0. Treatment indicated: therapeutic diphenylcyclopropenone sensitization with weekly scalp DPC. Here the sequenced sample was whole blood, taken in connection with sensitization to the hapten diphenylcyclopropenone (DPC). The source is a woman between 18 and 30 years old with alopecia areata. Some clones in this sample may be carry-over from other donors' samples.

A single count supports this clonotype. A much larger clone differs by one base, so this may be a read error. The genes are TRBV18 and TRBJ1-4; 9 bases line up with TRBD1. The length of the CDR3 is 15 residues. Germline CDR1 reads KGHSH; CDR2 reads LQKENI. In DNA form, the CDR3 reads TGTGCCAGCTCACCACCGGGACAGGGAAGCGAAAAACAGTTTTTT. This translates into CASSPPGQGSEKQFF.

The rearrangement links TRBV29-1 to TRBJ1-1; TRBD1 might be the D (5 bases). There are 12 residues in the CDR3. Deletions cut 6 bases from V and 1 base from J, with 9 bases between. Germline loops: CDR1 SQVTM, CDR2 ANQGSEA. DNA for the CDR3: TGCAGCGTCGAGACAGAGAACACTGAAGCTTTCTTT. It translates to CSVETENTEAFF.

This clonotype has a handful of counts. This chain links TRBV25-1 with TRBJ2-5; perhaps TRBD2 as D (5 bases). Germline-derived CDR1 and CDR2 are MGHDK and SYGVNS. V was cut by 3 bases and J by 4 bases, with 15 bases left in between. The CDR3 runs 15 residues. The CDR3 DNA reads TGTGCCAGCAGTGAGCCGGGAATAAGAGGAGAGACCCAGTACTTC. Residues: CASSEPGIRGETQYF.

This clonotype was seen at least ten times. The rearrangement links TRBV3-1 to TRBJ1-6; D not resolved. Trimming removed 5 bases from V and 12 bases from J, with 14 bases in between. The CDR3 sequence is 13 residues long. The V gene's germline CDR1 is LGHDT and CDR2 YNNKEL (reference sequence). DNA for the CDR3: TGTGCCAGCAGCAAACGTGACGGTCAACCCCTCCACTTT. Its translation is CASSKRDGQPLHF.

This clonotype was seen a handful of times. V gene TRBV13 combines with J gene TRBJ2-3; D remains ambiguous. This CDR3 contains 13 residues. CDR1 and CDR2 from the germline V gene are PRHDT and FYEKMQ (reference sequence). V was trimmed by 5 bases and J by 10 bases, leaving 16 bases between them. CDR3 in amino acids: CASSQARIGAQYF. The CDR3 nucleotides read TGTGCCAGCAGCCAGGCCCGGATTGGCGCGCAGTATTTT. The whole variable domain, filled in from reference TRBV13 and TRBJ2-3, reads AAGVIQSPRHLIKEKRETATLKCYPIPRHDTVYWYQQGPGQDPQFLISFYEKMQSDKGSIPDRFSAQQFSDYHSELNMSSLELGDSALYFCASSQARIGAQYFGPGTRLTVL.

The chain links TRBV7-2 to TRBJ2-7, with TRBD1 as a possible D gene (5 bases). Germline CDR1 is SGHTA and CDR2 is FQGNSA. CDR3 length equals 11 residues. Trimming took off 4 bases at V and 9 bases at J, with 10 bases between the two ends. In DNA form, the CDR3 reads TGTGCCAGCAGCTCCGGACAAGGGCAGTACTTC. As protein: CASSSGQGQYF.

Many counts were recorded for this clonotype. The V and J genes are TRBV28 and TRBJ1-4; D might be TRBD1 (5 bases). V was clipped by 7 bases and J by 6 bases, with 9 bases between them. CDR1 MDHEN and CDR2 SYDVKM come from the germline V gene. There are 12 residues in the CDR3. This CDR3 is CASKLGDEKLFF. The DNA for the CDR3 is TGTGCCAGCAAACTGGGGGATGAAAAACTGTTTTTT.

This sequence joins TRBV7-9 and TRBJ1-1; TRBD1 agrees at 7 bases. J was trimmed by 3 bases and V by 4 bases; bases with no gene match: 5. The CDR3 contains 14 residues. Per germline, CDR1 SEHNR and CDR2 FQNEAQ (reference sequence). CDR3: CASSSNRGYTEAFF. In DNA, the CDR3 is TGTGCCAGCAGCTCTAACAGGGGTTACACTGAAGCTTTCTTT. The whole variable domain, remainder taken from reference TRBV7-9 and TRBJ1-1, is DTGVSQNPRHKITKRGQNVTFRCDPISEHNRLYWYRQTLGQGPEFLTYFQNEAQLEKSRLLSDRFSAERPKGSFSTLEIQRTEQGDSAMYLCASSSNRGYTEAFFGQGTRLTVV.

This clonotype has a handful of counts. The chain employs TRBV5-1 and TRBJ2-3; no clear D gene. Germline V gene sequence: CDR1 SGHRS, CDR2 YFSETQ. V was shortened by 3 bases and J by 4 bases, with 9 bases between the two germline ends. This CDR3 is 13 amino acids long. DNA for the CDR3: TGCGCCAGCAGCTCGGAACCGGCAGATACGCAGTATTTT. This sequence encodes CASSSEPADTQYF.

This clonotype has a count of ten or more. Here the CDR3 reads CASSSGQGWEQYF. The CDR3 region has the DNA TGTGCCAGCAGTTCTGGACAGGGGTGGGAGCAGTACTTC. The chain carries TRBV6-6 and TRBJ2-7; TRBD1 agrees at 9 bases. Trimming cost V 4 bases and J 7 bases; bases outside gene matches: 5. The CDR3 sequence is 13 residues long. Germline V CDR1 and CDR2: MNHNY, SVGAGI (reference sequence).

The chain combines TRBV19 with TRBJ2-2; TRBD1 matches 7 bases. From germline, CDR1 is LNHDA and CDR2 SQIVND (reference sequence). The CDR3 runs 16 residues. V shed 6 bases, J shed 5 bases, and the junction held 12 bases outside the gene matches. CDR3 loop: CASRPLDRAGTGELFF. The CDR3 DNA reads TGTGCCAGTAGGCCCCTTGACAGGGCAGGAACCGGGGAGCTGTTTTTT. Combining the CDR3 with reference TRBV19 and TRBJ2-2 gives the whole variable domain DGGITQSPKYLFRKEGQNVTLSCEQNLNHDAMYWYRQDPGQGLRLIYYSQIVNDFQKGDIAEGYSVSREKKESFPLTVTSAQKNPTAFYLCASRPLDRAGTGELFFGEGSRLTVL.

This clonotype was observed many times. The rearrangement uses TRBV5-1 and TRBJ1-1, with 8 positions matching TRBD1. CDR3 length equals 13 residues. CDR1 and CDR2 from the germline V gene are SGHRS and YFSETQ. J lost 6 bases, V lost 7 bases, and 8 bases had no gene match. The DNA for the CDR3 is TGCGCCAGCGCCGACAGGGGAATGGCTGAAGCTTTCTTT. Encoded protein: CASADRGMAEAFF.

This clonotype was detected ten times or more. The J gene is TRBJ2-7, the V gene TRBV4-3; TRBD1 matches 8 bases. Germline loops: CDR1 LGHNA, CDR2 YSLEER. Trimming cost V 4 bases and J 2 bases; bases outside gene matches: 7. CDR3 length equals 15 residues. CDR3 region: CASSPISDRAYEQYF. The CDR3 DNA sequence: TGCGCCAGCAGCCCAATCTCGGACAGGGCCTACGAGCAGTACTTC.